This TCR beta chain emerged from a study of CXCR3-negative and CXCR3-positive naive CD8 T cells. For the study at large: The dataset comprises about 135 million TRB reads in total, with about 1.5 +/- 0.3 million reads per library. Findings and limits, study-wide: Memory CD8+ cells showed much lower diversity, while both naive subsets were comparably high. Hydrophobicity was higher for TRB CDR3s found in CXCR3-positive naive cells than in CXCR3-negative naive cells. Researchers reported similar TRBV-TRBJ usage in naive CXCR3-negative and CXCR3-positive cells, though memory differed.

The CDR3 is 16 amino acids. Per germline, CDR1 MNHEY and CDR2 SVGAGI. Each TRB cDNA library was prepared by 5' RACE (with UMI labels). No DNA is given; TCRdb re-called the 5' RACE reads and lists each CDR3 protein once. Its table records about 98,000 distinct CDR3 sequences. Points on this clonotype: Its matching antigen is unknown.

Naive CD8+ T cells were CD45RO-CCR7+CD27+CD95-. This chain joins TRBV6-5 and TRBJ1-6; checking the TCRdb D call of TRBD1 is not possible without DNA. The TCR was taken from a human donor in good health. Some clones in this sample may be carry-over from other donors' samples. Source material: naive CXCR3+ CD8+ T cells from blood. Subset specified: CD45RO-CCR7+CD27+CD95- naive CD8+ T cells expressing CXCR3 (TNR3+). The CDR3 region is CASSLTGQGGNSPLHF.